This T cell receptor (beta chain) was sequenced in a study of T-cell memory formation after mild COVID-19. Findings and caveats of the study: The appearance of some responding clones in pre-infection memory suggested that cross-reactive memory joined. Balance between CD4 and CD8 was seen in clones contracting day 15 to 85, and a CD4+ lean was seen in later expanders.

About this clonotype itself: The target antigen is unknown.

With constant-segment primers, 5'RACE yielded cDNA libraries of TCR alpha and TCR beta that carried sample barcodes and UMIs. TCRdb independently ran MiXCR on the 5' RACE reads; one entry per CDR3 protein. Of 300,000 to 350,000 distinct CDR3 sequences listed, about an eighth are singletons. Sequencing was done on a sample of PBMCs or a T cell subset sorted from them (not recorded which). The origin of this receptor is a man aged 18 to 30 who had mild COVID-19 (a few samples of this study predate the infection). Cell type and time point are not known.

The CDR3 coding sequence is TGTGCCAGCTCACCAAGTACCTGGGGAGCCCTTTATGGCTACACCTTC. Protein: CASSPSTWGALYGYTF. V is TRBV18 and J is TRBJ1-2; no firm D call. V was pared by 2 bases and J by 5 bases, with 18 bases between. This CDR3 spans 16 amino acids. CDR1 is KGHSH, CDR2 LQKENI, per germline.